This entry lists 9 T cell receptor beta chains sequenced from one sample in a study of tumor-infiltrating lymphocytes in localized non-small cell lung cancer. Measured with immunoSEQ multiplex PCR; TCRdb has only the in-frame clones, and not every one. The table has 20,000 to 25,000 clones, 50% to 70% seen once. Sequencing was done on a sample of lung tumor tissue. The receptor source for this set is a human donor with non-small cell lung cancer.

Only a few counts were recorded for this clone. The chain employs TRBV5-1 and TRBJ1-1; perhaps TRBD1 as D (5 bases). The V gene's germline CDR1 is SGHRS and CDR2 YFSETQ. Deletions cut 4 bases from V and 3 bases from J, with 13 bases between. There are 14 residues in the CDR3. In DNA form, the CDR3 reads TGCGCCAGCAGCCGTGAAGGGGATGACACTGAAGCTTTCTTT. Protein sequence: CASSREGDDTEAFF. Together with reference TRBV5-1 and TRBJ1-1, the CDR3 gives the full variable domain: KAGVTQTPRYLIKTRGQQVTLSCSPISGHRSVSWYQQTPGQGLQFLFEYFSETQRNKGNFPGRFSGRQFSNSRSEMNVSTLELGDSALYLCASSREGDDTEAFFGQGTRLTVV.

The chain carries TRBV30 and TRBJ2-3, with TRBD2 as a possible D gene (6 bases). Trimming pared 4 bases from V and 7 bases from J, leaving 15 bases between. The CDR3 loop spans 13 amino acids. The germline CDR1 and CDR2 sequences are GTSNPN and SVGIG (reference sequence). The DNA of the CDR3 is TGTGCCTGGACCCCCAGGGCGGGGTATACGCAGTATTTT. This translates into CAWTPRAGYTQYF.

This clone was found a few times. The V gene is TRBV21-1, the J gene TRBJ1-1. TRBV21-1 is recorded as a pseudogene. This CDR3 has 11 residues. The CDR3 bases are TGTGCCAGCAAGTTGGATACTGAAGCTTTCTTT. This encodes CASKLDTEAFF.

Here the CDR3 reads CASSKGARYEQYF. The DNA of the CDR3 is TGTGCCAGCAGTAAAGGGGCGCGATACGAGCAGTACTTC. V and J are TRBV27 and TRBJ2-7; possibly TRBD1 for D (5 bases). Trimming took off 5 bases at V and 4 bases at J, with 12 bases between the two ends. Per germline, CDR1 MNHEY and CDR2 SMNVEV (reference sequence). The CDR3 sequence is 13 residues long.

The V gene is TRBV15, the J gene TRBJ2-7, with TRBD2 identical over 15 bases. V shed 1 base, J shed 1 base, and the junction held 11 bases outside the gene matches. There are 20 residues in the CDR3. Germline V gives CDR1 LNHNV, CDR2 YYDKDF (reference sequence). Written as DNA, the CDR3 is TGTGCCACCAGCAGAGTCCCTAGGGGACTAGCGGGAGGTTGGTCCTACGAGCAGTACTTC. Protein: CATSRVPRGLAGGWSYEQYF.

This clone was recorded once. This chain connects TRBV5-1 to TRBJ1-3; 9 bases are shared with TRBD1. CDR3 length: 17 amino acids. Germline loops: CDR1 SGHRS, CDR2 YFSETQ. The trim removed 0 bases at V and 1 base at J, leaving 5 bases unmatched. CDR3 sequence: CASSLVWTGVSGNTIYF. DNA of the CDR3: TGCGCCAGCAGCTTGGTCTGGACAGGGGTTTCTGGAAACACCATATATTTT.

The gene calls are TRBV2 and TRBJ2-5, with D unresolved. V was trimmed by 8 bases and J by 5 bases, leaving 18 bases between them. Germline V CDR1 and CDR2: SNHLY, FYNNEI. The CDR3 has 14 residues. The DNA of the CDR3 is TGTGCCAGCGCCGGCCTAGTGGCTTCTGAGACCCAGTACTTC. It specifies CASAGLVASETQYF.

This clone has a handful of counts. This chain links TRBV30 with TRBJ1-1; D might be TRBD1 (6 bases). The germline CDR1 and CDR2 sequences are GTSNPN and SVGIG (reference sequence). V gave up 7 bases and J gave up 4 bases, with 13 bases separating them. This CDR3 comprises 12 residues. CDR3 in amino acids: CAFDRFLTEAFF. DNA of the CDR3: TGTGCCTTCGACAGGTTCCTCACTGAAGCTTTCTTT.

This clone was seen only once. The gene calls are TRBV10-3 and TRBJ2-5, with TRBD1 matching 7 bases. V lost 4 bases to trimming and J lost 5 bases; unmatched junction nucleotides: 4. Germline-derived CDR1 and CDR2 are ENHRY and SYGVKD. This CDR3 is 13 amino acids long. The CDR3 DNA is TGTGCCATCAGTGGACAGGGTTCGGAGACCCAGTACTTC. Translated, it gives CAISGQGSETQYF.